The TCR beta chain described here comes from a study of T cells in Graves' hyperthyroidism and ophthalmopathy. Study results and limitations: The model foresaw ophthalmopathy a median approximately 6.1 months prior to onset. Most thyroid clonotypes that were expanded above 0.001 also turned up in blood.

Looked up from germline, CDR1 is DFQATT and CDR2 is SNEGSKA (reference sequence). The CDR3 is made up of 13 amino acids. V was cut by 2 bases and J by 5 bases, with 10 bases left in between. This clonotype was counted ten times or more. What it binds is unknown. Amplification targeted TCR beta CDR3 regions from RNA transcripts. When the TCR CDR3 underwent first-round RT-PCR, the HTBI primer set was used. TCRdb used MiXCR to reprocess the multiplex PCR reads, holding one entry per CDR3 protein. The sample includes 45,000 to 75,000 distinct CDR3 sequences, around 48% of them seen just once. Patients with ophthalmopathy all had a Clinical Activity Score of at least 3, a NOSPECS grade of at least 4 and duration under 3 months. The diagnostic basis comprised clinical symptoms, serum thyroxine and TRAb, thyroid ultrasound and orbital computed tomography.

The chain recombines TRBV20-1 with TRBJ1-5; a weak D match, TRBD1 (6 bases). This TCR was sampled from a woman in her thirties with Graves' ophthalmopathy. Input material: blood. DNA for the CDR3: TGCAGTGCTAGACCCGGGGGCGATCAGCCCCAGCATTTT. It is translated as CSARPGGDQPQHF.